The 20 T cell receptor beta chains listed next were all sequenced from one sample in a study of cytomegalovirus exposure and HLA in healthy donors (dated by TCRdb to between 2016 and 2019). Receptors were amplified or captured by the immunoSEQ multiplex PCR assay. A mixture of 60 forward primers for TCR Vbeta segments and 13 reverse primers for TCR Jbeta segments was used in the multiplex PCR. Imported from immuneACCESS, the table was reduced by TCRdb to in-frame sequences with V and J called. These copies leave out some clones; in studies compared against another copy, an unresolved V gene accounts for under half, and the cause of the remainder is not known. This sample has 150,000 or so clones in its table, and more than 65% of those were observed once. Of the sample, about 1.5% is held by the ten largest clones. Sequencing input: PBMCs. Receptors originate from a male donor in good health and CMV-seronegative.

The sample holds a few counts of this clone. CDR3 sequence (DNA): TGTGCCAGCAGTTACACTAGTAAAGAGACCCAGTACTTC. It translates to CASSYTSKETQYF. This chain connects TRBV27 to TRBJ2-5; perhaps TRBD2 as D (5 bases). The ends were cut back, 4 bases at V and 3 bases at J, with 9 bases in the middle. Germline V gene lookup returns CDR1 MNHEY and CDR2 SMNVEV (reference sequence). The CDR3 totals 13 residues.

The chain carries TRBV5-6 and TRBJ1-6, with D perhaps TRBD1 (6 bases). The CDR3 loop spans 15 amino acids. Germline V gene sequence: CDR1 SGHDT, CDR2 YYEEEE. Trimming pared 3 bases from V and 5 bases from J, leaving 12 bases between. The CDR3: CASSWSDRNNSPLHF. The CDR3 DNA sequence: TGTGCCAGCAGCTGGTCTGACAGGAATAATTCACCCCTCCACTTT.

V usage is TRBV7-6 and J usage is TRBJ2-7; D is perhaps TRBD1 (6 bases). CDR3 length equals 17 residues. The germline gives CDR1 SGHVS, CDR2 FNYEAQ. Trimming removed 3 bases from V and 6 bases from J, with 24 bases in between. DNA for the CDR3: TGTGCCAGCAGCTTCGGGACACACCCAAGGGCAAGTGGCGAGCAGTACTTC. This codes for CASSFGTHPRASGEQYF.

This clone has more than one count but fewer than ten. As DNA, the CDR3 is TGCAGCGTACTAGCGGACACAGATACGCAGTATTTT. Translation: CSVLADTDTQYF. The chain joins TRBV29-1 to TRBJ2-3, with TRBD2 identical over 8 bases. The CDR3 sequence is 12 residues long. The germline CDR1 and CDR2 sequences are SQVTM and ANQGSEA. The J segment lost 2 bases and the V segment lost 6 bases, leaving 1 base of the junction unmatched.

The rearrangement links TRBV19 to TRBJ1-6; D is perhaps TRBD1 (5 bases). Germline CDR1 LNHDA, CDR2 SQIVND (reference sequence). With 7 bases removed from V and 8 bases from J, the gap between germline ends came to 12 bases. The CDR3 covers 13 residues. The CDR3 DNA follows: TGTGCCAGTAAGGTGGAGGGACATTCACCCCTCCACTTT. Translated, it gives CASKVEGHSPLHF.

CDR3 in amino acids: CASSRAGAKGKQYF. CDR3 in DNA: TGTGCCAGCAGCCGAGCGGGGGCAAAGGGGAAGCAGTACTTC. The chain links TRBV6-5 to TRBJ2-7; 8 bases agree with TRBD2. V lost 6 bases to trimming and J lost 8 bases; unmatched junction nucleotides: 12. This CDR3 is 14 amino acids long. Germline CDR1 reads MNHEY; CDR2 reads SVGAGI.

The V and J genes are TRBV27 and TRBJ2-7, with no clear D. The CDR3 covers 12 residues. Germline V gene sequence: CDR1 MNHEY, CDR2 SMNVEV (reference sequence). V lost 4 bases and J 6 bases, leaving 10 bases between the germline ends. CDR3 in amino acids: CASSYSRGEQYF. The CDR3 DNA reads TGTGCCAGCAGTTACTCCCGTGGCGAGCAGTACTTC.

This chain joins TRBV4-2 and TRBJ1-5, with D possibly being TRBD1 (5 bases). Germline CDR1 is LGHNA and CDR2 is YNFKEQ. The CDR3 contains 15 residues. The V end lost 5 bases, the J end lost 4 bases, and 15 bases lay between the germline ends. CDR3 in DNA: TGTGCCAGCAGCGGGGGGGGACCGCGGAATCAGCCCCAGCATTTT. This codes for CASSGGGPRNQPQHF.

The chain couples TRBV9 to TRBJ2-7; 8 bases agree with TRBD2. J was trimmed by 4 bases and V by 4 bases; bases with no gene match: 10. Germline CDR1 and CDR2: SGDLS and YYNGEE. CDR3 length: 15 residues. The CDR3 nucleotides are TGTGCCAGCAGCCCCCAACTAGCGGTGGCATACGAGCAGTACTTC. This translates into CASSPQLAVAYEQYF.

The chain links TRBV2 to TRBJ1-6, with D possibly being TRBD1 (6 bases). From germline, CDR1 is SNHLY and CDR2 FYNNEI. V was trimmed by 6 bases and J by 14 bases, leaving 17 bases between them. The length of the CDR3 is 13 residues. The CDR3 sequence: CASSRTVPVTLHF. In DNA form, the CDR3 reads TGTGCCAGCAGCCGGACAGTACCCGTGACCCTCCACTTT.

The V gene is TRBV9, the J gene TRBJ1-2; 12 bases align to TRBD1. The V and J ends lost 3 bases and 7 bases, in that order; junction bases with no gene match: 13. The germline V gene has CDR1 SGDLS and CDR2 YYNGEE. The CDR3 spans 17 residues. CDR3 DNA sequence: TGTGCCAGCAGCGCCCCGGGACAGGGGGCAACTTTGGTTGGCTACACCTTC. Translation gives CASSAPGQGATLVGYTF.

The rearrangement uses TRBV11-2 and TRBJ2-7, with D possibly being TRBD2 (6 bases). CDR1 and CDR2 from the germline V gene are SGHAT and FQNNGV. V was shortened by 1 base and J by 6 bases, with 13 bases between the two germline ends. This CDR3 contains 14 residues. Here the CDR3 DNA reads TGTGCCAGCAGCTTAGGAGCTAGCGCGGCCGAGCAGTACTTC. Protein: CASSLGASAAEQYF.

The V call is TRBV7-6, the J call TRBJ2-3; the D gene is possibly TRBD2 (5 bases). CDR1 SGHVS and CDR2 FNYEAQ come from the germline V gene. The CDR3 contains 13 residues. Trimming left V 5 bases short and J 2 bases short, with 8 bases between. The CDR3 DNA reads TGTGCCAGCAGCCTCCGGGACACAGATACGCAGTATTTT. Translation gives CASSLRDTDTQYF. Looking up the rest from reference TRBV7-6 and TRBJ2-3 gives the full variable domain: GAGVSQSPRYKVTKRGQDVALRCDPISGHVSLYWYRQALGQGPEFLTYFNYEAQQDKSGLPNDRFSAERPEGSISTLTIQRTEQRDSAMYRCASSLRDTDTQYFGPGTRLTVL.

V and J are TRBV19 and TRBJ1-2, with 9 bases that match TRBD1. The CDR3 covers 15 residues. Germline CDR1 is LNHDA and CDR2 is SQIVND (reference sequence). The J segment lost 1 base and the V segment lost 4 bases, leaving 4 bases of the junction unmatched. The CDR3 DNA is TGTGCCAGTAGTAAGGGACAGGGAGGTAACTATGGCTACACCTTC. The encoded protein is CASSKGQGGNYGYTF.

The V call is TRBV7-2, the J call TRBJ1-2; D may be TRBD1 (6 bases). This CDR3 spans 15 amino acids. V gave up 5 bases and J gave up 0 bases, with 13 bases separating them. Per the germline V gene, CDR1 is SGHTA and CDR2 is FQGNSA. The CDR3 bases are TGTGCCAGCAGCCCCCGACAGGTGACTAACTATGGCTACACCTTC. It codes for CASSPRQVTNYGYTF.

This chain joins TRBV14 and TRBJ2-1; the match to TRBD2 covers 10 bases. Trimming at V came to 3 bases and at J to 6 bases, leaving 5 bases not matched to a gene. CDR1 and CDR2 (germline): SGHDN, FVKESK. The CDR3 sequence is 15 residues long. Here the CDR3 reads CASSHMSSGGNEQFF. Here the CDR3 DNA reads TGTGCCAGCAGCCATATGTCTAGCGGGGGCAATGAGCAGTTCTTC.

The chain links TRBV7-3 to TRBJ2-1, with D tentatively TRBD1 (6 bases). The CDR3 covers 16 residues. Trimming removed 1 base at V and 0 bases at J, with 10 bases between. Per the germline V gene, CDR1 is SGHTA and CDR2 is FQGTGA. The CDR3 sequence is CASSLSGRGSYNEQFF. CDR3 sequence (DNA): TGTGCCAGCAGCTTAAGCGGCAGGGGCTCCTACAATGAGCAGTTCTTC. The whole variable domain, remainder taken from reference TRBV7-3 and TRBJ2-1, is GAGVSQTPSNKVTEKGKYVELRCDPISGHTALYWYRQSLGQGPEFLIYFQGTGAADDSGLPNDRFFAVRPEGSVSTLKIQRTERGDSAVYLCASSLSGRGSYNEQFFGPGTRLTVL.

The gene calls are TRBV5-4 and TRBJ2-3, with TRBD2 matching 9 bases. The CDR3 contains 17 residues. V lost 1 base to trimming and J lost 2 bases; unmatched junction nucleotides: 8. Germline CDR1 and CDR2: SGHNT and YYREEE (reference sequence). Here the CDR3 DNA reads TGTGCCAGCAGCTTGATAGTAGCGGGGGTAAACACAGATACGCAGTATTTT. Translation: CASSLIVAGVNTDTQYF.

J is TRBJ1-1 and V is TRBV7-6; D ambiguous. CDR3 length: 15 residues. V was cut by 0 bases and J by 5 bases, with 13 bases left in between. Per germline, CDR1 SGHVS and CDR2 FNYEAQ. The CDR3 reads CASSLAGSTVTEAFF. The DNA of the CDR3 is TGTGCCAGCAGCTTAGCGGGGAGTACTGTTACTGAAGCTTTCTTT.

The chain has TRBV4-2 and TRBJ2-3; 7 bases are shared with TRBD2. V shed 4 bases and J 0 bases; nucleotides not matched to a gene: 13. CDR1 is LGHNA and CDR2 is YNFKEQ in the germline V gene. The CDR3 is made up of 18 amino acids. The CDR3 is CASSLRFRDYQSTDTQYF. Here the CDR3 DNA reads TGTGCCAGCAGCCTAAGGTTCCGGGACTACCAGAGCACAGATACGCAGTATTTT.